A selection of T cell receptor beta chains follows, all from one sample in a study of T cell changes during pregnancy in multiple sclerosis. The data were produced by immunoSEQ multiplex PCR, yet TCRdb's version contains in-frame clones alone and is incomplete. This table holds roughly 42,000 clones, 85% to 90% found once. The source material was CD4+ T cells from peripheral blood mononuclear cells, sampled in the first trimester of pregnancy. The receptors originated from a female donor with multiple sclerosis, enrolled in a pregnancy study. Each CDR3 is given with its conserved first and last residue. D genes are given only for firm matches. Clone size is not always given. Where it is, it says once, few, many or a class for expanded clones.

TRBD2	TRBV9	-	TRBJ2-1	TGTGCCAGCAGCGTGGAACTAGCGGGGTACAATGAGCAGTTCTTC	CASSVELAGYNEQFF
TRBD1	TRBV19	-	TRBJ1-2	TGTGCCAGTAGTATAGACCAAGGAACAGGGGGAGTTGGCGGCTACACCTTC	CASSIDQGTGGVGGYTF
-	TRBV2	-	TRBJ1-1	TGTGCCAGCACCCCCTTCCAGATGAACACTGAAGCTTTCTTT	CASTPFQMNTEAFF
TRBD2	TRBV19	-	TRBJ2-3	TGTGCCAGTAGCGAGCGGGGGCTCACAGATACGCAGTATTTT	CASSERGLTDTQYF
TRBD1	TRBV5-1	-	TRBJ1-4	TGCGCCAGCAGCTTGGTTAGGGGGACAGGGAATGAAAAACTGTTTTTT	CASSLVRGTGNEKLFF
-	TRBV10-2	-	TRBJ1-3	TGCGCCAGCAGAGGGGCCAGCTCTGGAAACACCATATATTTT	CASRGASSGNTIYF
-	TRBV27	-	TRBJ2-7	TGTGCCAGCACTACGAGGGGACACCCCTACGAGCAGTACTTC	CASTTRGHPYEQYF
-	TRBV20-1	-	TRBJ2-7	TGCAGTGCTAACCCGGGCTACGAGCAGTACTTC	CSANPGYEQYF
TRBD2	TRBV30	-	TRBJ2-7	TGTGCCTGGACTAGCGGGGAATACGAGCAGTACTTC	CAWTSGEYEQYF
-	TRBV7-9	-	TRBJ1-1	TGTGCCAGCAGCTTAGAGGCAGGGTTGACTGAAGCTTTCTTT	CASSLEAGLTEAFF
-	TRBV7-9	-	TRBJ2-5	TGTGCCAGCCGATTACAGGGCCCGGGAGAGACCCAGTACTTC	CASRLQGPGETQYF
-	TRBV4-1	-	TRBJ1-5	TGCGCCAGCAGCCAAGGACAACTTTGGAATCAGCCCCAGCATTTT	CASSQGQLWNQPQHF
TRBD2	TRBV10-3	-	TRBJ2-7	TGTGCCATCTCACGAACCGGGACTAGCGGGATCCCCACCTACGAGCAGTACTTC	CAISRTGTSGIPTYEQYF
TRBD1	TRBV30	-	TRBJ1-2	TGTGCCTGGTCCCTACGGACAGGTAAACGCTACACCTTC	CAWSLRTGKRYTF
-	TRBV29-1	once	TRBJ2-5	TGCAGCGTCCTATACGGGACCCAGTACTTC	CSVLYGTQYF
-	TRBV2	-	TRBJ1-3	TGTGCCAGCAGCGAACAGGGACTCAGTGGAAACACCATATATTTT	CASSEQGLSGNTIYF
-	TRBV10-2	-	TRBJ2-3	TGCGCCAGCACCCAGTCCACAGATACGCAGTATTTT	CASTQSTDTQYF
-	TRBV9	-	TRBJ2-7	TGTGCCAGCAGCCCCCTGGCGGGACAGCTCTACGAGCAGTACTTC	CASSPLAGQLYEQYF
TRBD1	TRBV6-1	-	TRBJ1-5	TGTGCCAGCAGTGACCCAGGGGGCTTTCAGCCCCAGCATTTT	CASSDPGGFQPQHF
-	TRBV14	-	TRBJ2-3	TGTGCCAGCAGCCTCCTAGCTTCTAGCACAGATACGCAGTATTTT	CASSLLASSTDTQYF
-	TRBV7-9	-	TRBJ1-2	TGTGCCAGCAGCTCGCGACAGGCTCGTGGCTATGGCTACACCTTC	CASSSRQARGYGYTF
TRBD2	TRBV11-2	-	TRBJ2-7	TGTGCCAGCAGCCGCGGGAGAGGGTACGAGCAGTACTTC	CASSRGRGYEQYF
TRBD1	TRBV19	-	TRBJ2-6	TGTGCCAGTAGTGATTGGTCCGGGACAGGGGGGAGTTCTGGGGCCAACGTCCTGACTTTC	CASSDWSGTGGSSGANVLTF
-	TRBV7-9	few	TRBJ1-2	TGTGCCAGCAGCCGAGGAGCCAGCAACTATGGCTACACCTTC	CASSRGASNYGYTF
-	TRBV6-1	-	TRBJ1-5	TGTGCCAGCAGAACAGTGGTAGGTCAGCCCCAGCATTTT	CASRTVVGQPQHF
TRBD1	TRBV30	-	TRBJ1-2	TGTGCCTGGAGTAGGACAGGGGGGAATGGCTACACCTTC	CAWSRTGGNGYTF
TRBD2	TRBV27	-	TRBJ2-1	TGTGCCAGCAGAGAACTAGCGGGATACAATGAGCAGTTCTTC	CASRELAGYNEQFF
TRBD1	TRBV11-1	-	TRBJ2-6	TGTGCCAGCAGCTTCGGACAGGGCAACGTCCTGACTTTC	CASSFGQGNVLTF
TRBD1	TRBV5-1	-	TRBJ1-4	TGCGCCAGCAGCCTTGGGACAGCAACTAATGAAAAACTGTTTTTT	CASSLGTATNEKLFF